Presented here are 27 T cell receptor beta chains from one specimen sequenced in a study of Tregs in tolerant kidney transplant recipients. Libraries were prepared by immunoSEQ multiplex PCR; TCRdb keeps only in-frame clonotypes and omits some of them. This sample contains tens of thousands of clones. This sample comprised CD4+ T cells from blood, obtained before the transplant. The receptors were sampled from a human donor who received a combined kidney and bone marrow transplant.

Details on this clone: The read ends 3 residues shy of where the CDR3 ends; the end is completed using the germline J gene. The rearrangement joins TRBV5-1 to TRBJ2-5; 7 positions match TRBD1. The CDR3 totals 15 residues. V was clipped by 4 bases and J by 1 base; unmatched bases: 7. From germline, CDR1 is SGHRS and CDR2 YFSETQ. The CDR3 spells CASSPPAGGQETQYF. CDR3 DNA (partial): TGCGCCAGCAGCCCCCCGGCAGGGGGCCAAGAGACC.

With respect to this clone: The CDR3 extends 3 residues past the end of the read, so its final part is completed from the germline J gene. The chain links TRBV18 to TRBJ1-1; possible D gene TRBD1, 5 bases. Germline assignment: CDR1 KGHSH and CDR2 LQKENI. The CDR3 has 19 residues. V lost 1 base and J lost 6, with 27 bases in between. The sequenced CDR3 bases are TGTGCCAGCTCACCACGTGATTGGAGCGGGGCAGTGGTTTTTCCTGAA. It specifies CASSPRDWSGAVVFPE. The full CDR3 sequence reads CASSPRDWSGAVVFPEAFF. Variable domain in full (rest from reference TRBV18 and TRBJ1-1): NAGVMQNPRHLVRRRGQEARLRCSPMKGHSHVYWYRQLPEEGLKFMVYLQKENIIDESGMPKERFSAEFPKEGPSILRIQQVVRGDSAAYFCASSPRDWSGAVVFPEAFFGQGTRLTVV.

On this clone: Read sequence stops 3 residues before the CDR3 end, and the germline J gene provides the missing end. The rearrangement joins TRBV7-9 to TRBJ2-7; a possible D gene is TRBD2 (5 bases). The ends were cut back, 4 bases at V and 1 base at J, with 8 bases in the middle. There are 13 residues in the CDR3. CDR1 is SEHNR and CDR2 is FQNEAQ in the germline V gene (reference sequence). The CDR3 is CASSSGESYEQYF. The covered CDR3 bases are TGTGCCAGCAGCTCCGGGGAGTCCTACGAG.

Turning to this clone: The CDR3 extends 3 residues past the end of the read, so its final part is completed from the germline J gene. V and J are TRBV7-2 and TRBJ1-2, with D tentatively TRBD1 (6 bases). The CDR3 is 15 residues long. In germline, CDR1 is SGHTA, CDR2 FQGNSA. Trimming removed 4 bases at V and 6 bases at J, with 18 bases between. The CDR3 is CASSSPRGGGHGYTF. CDR3 DNA, as far as it was read: TGTGCCAGCAGCTCCCCTAGGGGAGGGGGACATGGC.

In the case of this clone: The CDR3 end falls 3 residues outside the read, so it is completed with the germline J gene. The chain is built from TRBV19 and TRBJ2-2; 8 nucleotides align to TRBD2. V lost 10 bases, J lost 3 bases, and 7 bases stayed unmatched. CDR1 and CDR2 (germline): LNHDA, SQIVND (reference sequence). The CDR3 sequence is 14 residues long. The CDR3 is CATLNGGDTGELFF. CDR3 DNA, as far as it was read: TGTGCCACCTTGAACGGGGGGGACACCGGGGAG.

Comment on this clone: The CDR3 end falls 3 residues outside the read, so it is completed with the germline J gene. The gene calls are TRBV7-7 and TRBJ2-1, with 10 nucleotides matching TRBD2. This CDR3 contains 15 residues. The V and J ends lost 3 bases and 9 bases, in that order; junction bases with no gene match: 8. Germline V gene lookup returns CDR1 SSHAT and CDR2 FNYEAQ (reference sequence). The CDR3 DNA, read in part, is TGTGCCAGCAGCTTGGCCGGGACTAGCGTTAGTGAG. It codes for CASSLAGTSVSE. The entire CDR3 sequence reads CASSLAGTSVSEQFF.

Points on this clone: Coverage ceases 3 residues before the CDR3 finishes, and the germline J gene fills in the end. The genes are TRBV5-8 and TRBJ1-4; a weak D match, TRBD1 (5 bases). CDR1 is SGHTS, CDR2 YDEGEE, per germline. The CDR3 has 14 residues. Deletions cut 6 bases from V and 4 bases from J, with 13 bases between. The sequenced part of the CDR3 DNA is TGTGCCAGCACCACCGAGGGGCTTAATGAAAAA. It is translated as CASTTEGLNEK. The full CDR3 protein reads CASTTEGLNEKLFF.

Remarks on this clone: The read ends 3 residues before the CDR3 terminus; that terminus is restored from the germline J gene. The chain couples TRBV7-9 to TRBJ2-7, with 11 nucleotides matching TRBD2. Germline CDR1 is SEHNR and CDR2 is FQNEAQ (reference sequence). J gave up 4 bases and V 3 bases, and 5 bases lay outside the gene matches. This CDR3 is built from 15 residues. CDR3 bases read: TGTGCCAGCAGCTTGAGGGGACTAGCGGCATACGAG. Translating gives CASSLRGLAAYE. The CDR3 in its entirety is CASSLRGLAAYEQYF.

On this clone: The sequence runs out 3 residues before the end of the CDR3; the remainder is reconstructed from the germline J gene. The V call is TRBV7-2, the J call TRBJ1-6; 8 bases fit TRBD1. Germline V gives CDR1 SGHTA, CDR2 FQGNSA. V shed 3 bases, J shed 10 bases, and the junction held 2 bases outside the gene matches. The CDR3 spans 13 residues. The sequenced part of the CDR3 DNA is TGTGCCAGCAGCTTGGACAGGGACTCACCC. It codes for CASSLDRDSP. The full CDR3 protein is CASSLDRDSPLHF.

Incomplete CDR3 DNA: TGTGCCAGTAGTGGGGGCGCGGGCAATCAGCCC. Protein product: CASSGGAGNQP. From start to end, the CDR3 is CASSGGAGNQPQHF. J is TRBJ1-5 and V is TRBV19; maybe TRBD1 (6 bases). The CDR3 is cut off 3 residues early in the read; its end comes from the germline J gene. The V end was cut by 5 bases, the J end by 2 bases, with 10 bases between. This CDR3 is 14 amino acids long. Germline V gene lookup returns CDR1 LNHDA and CDR2 SQIVND (reference sequence).

CDR3 bases read: TGTGCCAGCAGCTCTCGGGGTCGGATCCAAGAGACC. This sequence encodes CASSSRGRIQET. The whole CDR3 sequence is CASSSRGRIQETQYF. This chain connects TRBV7-2 to TRBJ2-5, with D perhaps TRBD2 (5 bases). The sequenced fragment ends 3 residues before the CDR3 boundary, so the rest is inferred from the germline J gene. This CDR3 region has 15 residues. Between the trimmed V and J ends, which lost 4 bases and 1 base, there was a span of 13 bases. The germline V gene encodes CDR1 SGHTA and CDR2 FQGNSA.

In the case of this clone: The sequence runs out 3 residues before the end of the CDR3; the remainder is reconstructed from the germline J gene. The V call is TRBV7-2, the J call TRBJ1-1, with 7 bases identical to TRBD1. The CDR3 totals 13 residues. With 6 bases clipped from V and 1 base from J, the junction kept 2 bases outside the gene matches. Germline V gives CDR1 SGHTA, CDR2 FQGNSA. The sequenced part of the CDR3 DNA is TGTGCCAGCAGTAGGGGGCAGAACACTGAA. It codes for CASSRGQNTE. The whole CDR3 protein reads CASSRGQNTEAFF.

Comments on this clone: The missing CDR3 end, 3 residues past where the read stops, is filled in from the germline J gene. The chain employs TRBV11-2 and TRBJ1-2; a weak D match, TRBD1 (5 bases). Germline V gives CDR1 SGHAT, CDR2 FQNNGV. Trimming removed 5 bases from V and 4 bases from J, with 14 bases in between. This CDR3 has 14 amino acids. This chain's CDR3 is CASSQGHSGYGYTF. Partial CDR3 DNA: TGTGCCAGCAGCCAAGGACATTCCGGCTATGGC.

Notes on this clone: The sequence runs out 3 residues before the end of the CDR3; the remainder is reconstructed from the germline J gene. The chain employs TRBV30 and TRBJ1-1; D may be TRBD1 (6 bases). CDR1 is GTSNPN and CDR2 is SVGIG in the germline V gene (reference sequence). V lost 5 bases to trimming and J lost 2 bases, with 15 bases between them. The length of the CDR3 is 14 residues. Incomplete CDR3 DNA: TGTGCCTGGGATTTGACAGGTTTAAACACTGAA. Translated: CAWDLTGLNTE. The whole CDR3 sequence is CAWDLTGLNTEAFF.

Notes on this clone: The read finishes 3 residues shy of the CDR3 end, and the germline J gene is used to complete it. V and J are TRBV7-8 and TRBJ1-6; D unresolved. CDR3 length: 15 amino acids. Germline V CDR1 and CDR2: SGHVS, FQNEAQ. Trimming took 5 bases from V and 5 from J, leaving 13 bases between them. Incomplete CDR3 DNA: TGTGCCAGCAGCCTAAGGGCGGGTGATAATTCACCC. Amino acids: CASSLRAGDNSP. The whole CDR3 protein reads CASSLRAGDNSPLHF.

In the case of this clone: The CDR3 end is not reached by the read, which stops 3 residues before it; the germline J gene fills it in. The V and J genes are TRBV7-8 and TRBJ1-2; 7 positions match TRBD1. The CDR3 sequence is 13 residues long. CDR1 is SGHVS and CDR2 is FQNEAQ in the germline V gene. CDR3 residues: CASSLDRGEGYTF. The sequenced CDR3 bases are TGTGCCAGCAGCTTAGACAGGGGAGAAGGC.

With respect to this clone: The CDR3 is cut off 3 residues early in the read; its end comes from the germline J gene. The chain employs TRBV7-9 and TRBJ2-5; the D is unclear. In germline, CDR1 is SEHNR, CDR2 FQNEAQ (reference sequence). This CDR3 region has 13 residues. Trimming took 5 bases from V and 4 from J, leaving 11 bases between them. CDR3 region: CASSPSRLETQYF. Incomplete CDR3 DNA: TGTGCCAGCAGCCCAAGTAGACTAGAGACC.

About this clone: Read coverage stops 3 residues before the CDR3 terminus; the germline J gene supplies the remainder. The rearrangement joins TRBV7-2 to TRBJ2-5; unclear D gene. The CDR3 runs to 14 residues. CDR1 and CDR2 from the germline V gene are SGHTA and FQGNSA. V lost 5 bases and J 2 bases, leaving 12 bases between the germline ends. This CDR3 is CASSLSSGQETQYF. CDR3 DNA, as far as it was read: TGTGCCAGCAGCCTCAGCTCCGGGCAAGAGACC.

Concerning this clone: The CDR3 end is not reached by the read, which stops 3 residues before it; the germline J gene fills it in. This chain connects TRBV5-1 to TRBJ2-2, with D perhaps matching TRBD2 (5 bases). The CDR3 extends over 14 amino acids. Trimming shortened V by 0 bases and J by 6 bases, and 9 bases separated the two germline ends. Per germline, CDR1 SGHRS and CDR2 YFSETQ. The part of the CDR3 DNA that was read is TGCGCCAGCAGCTTGGCCACCGGGGCCGGGGAG. Protein: CASSLATGAGE. The CDR3, in full, reads CASSLATGAGELFF.

On this clone: The CDR3 end is not reached by the read, which stops 3 residues before it; the germline J gene fills it in. The chain joins TRBV19 to TRBJ1-3, with D maybe TRBD1 (6 bases). The CDR3 loop spans 19 amino acids. Germline assignment: CDR1 LNHDA and CDR2 SQIVND (reference sequence). Trimming removed 5 bases from V and 0 bases from J, with 23 bases in between. This CDR3 reads CASSPQRGGGTLSGNTIYF. CDR3 bases read: TGTGCCAGTAGTCCCCAAAGAGGGGGGGGCACCCTCTCTGGAAACACC.

Details on this clone: The missing CDR3 end, 3 residues past where the read stops, is filled in from the germline J gene. The chain links TRBV29-1 to TRBJ2-7; D might be TRBD2 (5 bases). The V end lost 7 bases, the J end lost 3 bases, and 10 bases lay between the germline ends. The V gene's germline CDR1 is SQVTM and CDR2 ANQGSEA. This CDR3 comprises 11 residues. CDR3 region: CSGGQYYEQYF. The part of the CDR3 DNA that was read is TGCAGCGGCGGGCAGTACTACGAG.

CDR3 protein: CASSTLAPQETQYF. The CDR3 DNA, read in part, is TGTGCCAGCAGTACACTAGCGCCACAAGAGACC. The rearrangement links TRBV2 to TRBJ2-5; 7 nucleotides align to TRBD2. The CDR3 end lies 3 residues beyond the end of the read and is filled in from the germline J gene. Germline CDR1 reads SNHLY; CDR2 reads FYNNEI. This CDR3 has 14 residues. V dropped 5 bases and J dropped 2; count of bases not matched to a gene: 5.

The CDR3 bases that were read are TGTGCCAGCAGTGGCACAGGGGAA. It translates to CASSGTGE. The entire CDR3 protein reads CASSGTGEAFF. V gene TRBV2 combines with J gene TRBJ1-1; TRBD1 might be the D (6 bases). The read stops 3 residues short of the end of the CDR3; the missing end is completed from the germline J gene. This CDR3 spans 11 amino acids. In germline, CDR1 is SNHLY, CDR2 FYNNEI.

As regards this clone: The CDR3 end lies 3 residues beyond the end of the read and is filled in from the germline J gene. The chain has TRBV5-1 and TRBJ1-1, with a tentative D call TRBD1 (6 bases). Germline V gene sequence: CDR1 SGHRS, CDR2 YFSETQ. The CDR3 consists of 15 residues. V was clipped by 4 bases and J by 3 bases, with 16 bases between them. The sequenced part of the CDR3 DNA is TGCGCCAGCAGCCCGGATGGGGGCGCGGACACTGAA. Its protein product is CASSPDGGADTE. In full, the CDR3 reads CASSPDGGADTEAFF.

A remark on this clone: The read gets to within 3 residues of the CDR3 end, and the germline J gene fills in the rest. This chain uses TRBV7-9 with TRBJ2-7; D is perhaps TRBD2 (6 bases). The CDR3 loop spans 15 amino acids. Germline V lookup: CDR1 SEHNR, CDR2 FQNEAQ (reference sequence). V gave up 5 bases and J gave up 2 bases, with 16 bases separating them. Incomplete CDR3 DNA: TGTGCCAGCAGCCCGTCGGGACTGAAAACCTACGAG. It translates to CASSPSGLKTYE. The full CDR3 protein reads CASSPSGLKTYEQYF.

Details on this clone: The DNA ends 3 residues before the CDR3 does, and the rest of the CDR3 is filled in from the germline J gene. The rearrangement links TRBV7-2 to TRBJ1-1; 10 bases align to TRBD1. Germline V CDR1 and CDR2: SGHTA, FQGNSA. CDR3 size: 13 residues. CDR3 bases read: TGTGCCAGCAGCCTGCACGGGACAGGGGCA. It specifies CASSLHGTGA. The entire CDR3 is CASSLHGTGAAFF.

Of note for this clone: With the read ending 3 residues before the CDR3 end, the germline J gene is used to fill in that end. This rearrangement joins TRBV30 to TRBJ1-2; 9 bases line up with TRBD1. CDR1 is GTSNPN and CDR2 is SVGIG in the germline V gene (reference sequence). V was clipped by 8 bases and J by 4 bases; unmatched bases: 20. The CDR3 totals 17 residues. The CDR3 reads CAGTEEGTGGVRYGYTF. The part of the CDR3 DNA that was read is TGTGCCGGAACTGAAGAAGGAACAGGGGGCGTGCGCTATGGC.